These 25 T cell receptor beta chains were all obtained from the same sample, sequenced in a study of OX40 agonist ivuxolimab in advanced cancers. Sequencing used immunoSEQ multiplex PCR; TCRdb keeps in-frame clones, though not all of them. Of some 70,000 clones listed, about nine tenths are singletons. Sequences were derived from CD4+ or CD8+ T cells sorted from blood, sampled in a trial of the OX40 agonist ivuxolimab. The source of these receptors is an adult with an advanced solid tumor such as melanoma, head and neck, liver or kidney cancer.

This chain uses TRBV6-5 with TRBJ1-3; D call uncertain. Per germline, CDR1 MNHEY and CDR2 SVGAGI. Trimming took off 6 bases at V and 0 bases at J, with 9 bases between the two ends. The CDR3 sequence is 14 residues long. The CDR3 bases are TGTGCCAGCAGCAGTCGCTTCTCTGGAAACACCATATATTTT. This sequence encodes CASSSRFSGNTIYF.

V is TRBV19 and J is TRBJ1-4; D is undetermined. Looked up from germline, CDR1 is LNHDA and CDR2 is SQIVND (reference sequence). V was pared by 6 bases and J by 6 bases, with 20 bases between. This CDR3 has 16 residues. The CDR3 is CASSQAYGRIHEKLFF. The CDR3 coding sequence is TGTGCCAGTAGCCAAGCGTACGGGCGAATCCATGAAAAACTGTTTTTT. Full variable domain (remainder filled in from reference TRBV19 and TRBJ1-4): DGGITQSPKYLFRKEGQNVTLSCEQNLNHDAMYWYRQDPGQGLRLIYYSQIVNDFQKGDIAEGYSVSREKKESFPLTVTSAQKNPTAFYLCASSQAYGRIHEKLFFGSGTQLSVL.

The J gene is TRBJ2-7, the V gene TRBV5-6; D tentatively reads TRBD1 or TRBD2 (5 bases each). This CDR3 spans 14 amino acids. V lost 2 bases to trimming and J lost 2 bases, with 11 bases between them. Germline loops: CDR1 SGHDT, CDR2 YYEEEE. CDR3 in amino acids: CASSFGTTTYEQYF. The CDR3 DNA reads as TGTGCCAGCAGCTTCGGGACCACGACCTACGAGCAGTACTTC.

The gene calls are TRBV6-6 and TRBJ1-3; D unclear. CDR3 length equals 11 residues. Per germline, CDR1 MNHNY and CDR2 SVGAGI (reference sequence). The V gene lost 8 bases and the J gene lost 4 bases, with 6 bases spanning the gap. For the CDR3, the DNA is TGTGCCAGCGTTCGGGGAAACACCATATATTTT. Translation gives CASVRGNTIYF.

The chain carries TRBV9 and TRBJ2-1; D remains ambiguous. The CDR3 extends over 15 amino acids. Germline V gene data show CDR1 as SGDLS and CDR2 as YYNGEE. V shed 4 bases and J shed 2 bases, with 13 bases lying between them. CDR3 nucleotide sequence: TGTGCCAGCAGCTTATCTTCGGAGACCTACAATGAGCAGTTCTTC. Amino acids: CASSLSSETYNEQFF.

The chain uses TRBV29-1 and TRBJ2-7; tentatively, D is TRBD2 (5 bases). The CDR3 loop spans 14 amino acids. The germline V gene encodes CDR1 SQVTM and CDR2 ANQGSEA. V lost 7 bases to trimming and J lost 2 bases, with 18 bases between them. The CDR3 sequence: CSGADWETPYEQYF. The CDR3 DNA reads TGCAGCGGGGCGGACTGGGAAACTCCCTACGAGCAGTACTTC.

The chain recombines TRBV30 with TRBJ1-2; D not certain. V lost 3 bases, J lost 4 bases, and 12 bases lay in between. The germline gives CDR1 GTSNPN, CDR2 SVGIG (reference sequence). The CDR3 runs 13 residues. The CDR3 is CAWRLGSGYGYTF. The CDR3 DNA reads as TGTGCCTGGAGATTGGGGTCTGGCTATGGCTACACCTTC.

The rearrangement uses TRBV5-4 and TRBJ2-5; TRBD1 matches 9 bases. Trimming at V came to 4 bases and at J to 5 bases, leaving 18 bases not matched to a gene. This CDR3 is built from 18 residues. CDR1 and CDR2 (germline): SGHNT, YYREEE (reference sequence). Here the CDR3 reads CASSPGQLRTGVGETQYF. The CDR3 DNA reads as TGTGCCAGCAGCCCGGGACAACTTAGGACAGGGGTTGGGGAGACCCAGTACTTC. Full variable domain (remainder filled in from reference TRBV5-4 and TRBJ2-5): ETGVTQSPTHLIKTRGQQVTLRCSSQSGHNTVSWYQQALGQGPQFIFQYYREEENGRGNFPPRFSGLQFPNYSSELNVNALELDDSALYLCASSPGQLRTGVGETQYFGPGTRLLVL.

V usage is TRBV6-5 and J usage is TRBJ1-5, with a weak D call TRBD1 (5 bases). Germline V gene sequence: CDR1 MNHEY, CDR2 SVGAGI. V gave up 9 bases and J gave up 2 bases, with 8 bases separating them. The CDR3 is 12 residues long. The CDR3 nucleotides are TGTGCCAGTCGAGGGGGCAATCAGCCCCAGCATTTT. Its translation: CASRGGNQPQHF.

The chain couples TRBV5-3 to TRBJ2-5; possible D gene TRBD2, 5 bases. TRBV5-3 falls under the ORF class, with uncertain function. With 4 bases removed from V and 7 bases from J, the gap between germline ends came to 17 bases. The CDR3 has 14 residues. CDR3 nucleotides: TGTGCCAGAAGCATGGATACCGGGGTTGGGACCCAGTACTTC. As protein: CARSMDTGVGTQYF.

Note on this clone: Likely a read error: the CDR3 ends without its conserved phenylalanine or tryptophan. The DNA is left out, because the CDR3 cannot be placed on it with certainty; the CDR3 is given as TCRdb lists it. J is TRBJ1-2 and V is TRBV28. Germline loops: CDR1 MDHEN, CDR2 SYDVKM. The CDR3 sequence runs 12 residues, both termini included. The CDR3 loop reads CASSFTNGGTLL.

This chain's CDR3 is CASSRGWGQGSYEQYF. CDR3 nucleotide sequence: TGTGCCAGTAGCAGGGGATGGGGACAGGGGTCCTACGAGCAGTACTTC. V usage is TRBV19 and J usage is TRBJ2-7, with TRBD1 matching 10 bases. The CDR3 is 16 residues long. The V and J ends lost 6 bases and 1 base, in that order; junction bases with no gene match: 9. CDR1 is LNHDA and CDR2 is SQIVND in the germline V gene (reference sequence).

The rearrangement links TRBV5-1 to TRBJ2-1; 13 bases are shared with TRBD2. The CDR3 length is 15 residues. The germline V gene encodes CDR1 SGHRS and CDR2 YFSETQ. Trimming at V came to 7 bases and at J to 3 bases, leaving 4 bases not matched to a gene. CDR3 in amino acids: CASGGTSGIYNEQFF. The DNA for the CDR3 is TGCGCCAGCGGAGGGACTAGCGGGATCTACAATGAGCAGTTCTTC.

In this sample, this clone turned up once. The chain combines TRBV11-2 with TRBJ2-5, with TRBD2 as a possible D gene (7 bases). The germline V and J ends were trimmed by 5 bases and 3 bases, with 22 bases remaining between them. CDR1 SGHAT and CDR2 FQNNGV come from the germline V gene. The CDR3 length is 17 residues. CDR3 residues: CASSPGGGPLHEETQYF. Here the CDR3 DNA reads TGTGCCAGCAGCCCTGGGGGGGGGCCCCTCCATGAAGAGACCCAGTACTTC. Variable domain in full (rest from reference TRBV11-2 and TRBJ2-5): EAGVAQSPRYKIIEKRQSVAFWCNPISGHATLYWYQQILGQGPKLLIQFQNNGVVDDSQLPKDRFSAERLKGVDSTLKIQPAKLEDSAVYLCASSPGGGPLHEETQYFGPGTRLLVL.

The chain couples TRBV4-1 to TRBJ2-2; D gene ambiguous. Germline V gene lookup returns CDR1 MGHRA and CDR2 YSYEKL. The CDR3 is 16 residues long. The ends were cut back, 2 bases at V and 0 bases at J, with 10 bases in the middle. CDR3 in amino acids: CASSQYLHTNTGELFF. As DNA, the CDR3 is TGCGCCAGCAGCCAATACCTACACACGAACACCGGGGAGCTGTTTTTT.

The chain couples TRBV30 to TRBJ1-2; TRBD1 might be the D (5 bases). This CDR3 is built from 13 residues. CDR1 GTSNPN and CDR2 SVGIG come from the germline V gene (reference sequence). Trimming cost V 1 base and J 3 bases, with 9 bases left between them. DNA of the CDR3: TGTGCCTGGAGTGGACAGACCTACTATGGCTACACCTTC. It encodes CAWSGQTYYGYTF.

This chain uses TRBV4-2 with TRBJ1-5; TRBD1 matches 12 bases. There are 17 residues in the CDR3. The J segment lost 8 bases and the V segment lost 2 bases, leaving 10 bases of the junction unmatched. Germline V CDR1 and CDR2: LGHNA, YNFKEQ. The CDR3 nucleotides read TGTGCCAGCAGCCAAACCGGGACAGGGGGCAATTTAAAGCCCCAGCATTTT. Translated: CASSQTGTGGNLKPQHF.

The chain links TRBV14 to TRBJ2-7; 9 bases line up with TRBD1. Germline trimming cut 3 bases from V and 2 bases from J; bases unmatched to any gene: 2. In germline, CDR1 is SGHDN, CDR2 FVKESK. The CDR3 contains 14 residues. The CDR3 is CASSHGTGPYEQYF. CDR3 nucleotides: TGTGCCAGCAGCCACGGGACAGGGCCCTACGAGCAGTACTTC. Using reference TRBV14 and TRBJ2-7 for the parts outside the CDR3, the full variable domain is EAGVTQFPSHSVIEKGQTVTLRCDPISGHDNLYWYRRVMGKEIKFLLHFVKESKQDESGMPNNRFLAERTGGTYSTLKVQPAELEDSGVYFCASSHGTGPYEQYFGPGTRLTVT.

The V gene is TRBV13, the J gene TRBJ2-3; TRBD1 or TRBD2 may be the D gene (5 bases each). This CDR3 region has 14 residues. V lost 5 bases to trimming and J lost 0 bases, with 9 bases between them. Germline CDR1 and CDR2: PRHDT and FYEKMQ (reference sequence). Here the CDR3 reads CASSVRDSTDTQYF. The CDR3 DNA is TGTGCCAGCAGCGTCCGGGACAGCACAGATACGCAGTATTTT.

The chain couples TRBV4-3 to TRBJ1-1, with D uncertain. V was pared by 6 bases and J by 0 bases, with 14 bases between. CDR3 length: 15 residues. Germline values: CDR1 LGHNA, CDR2 YSLEER. For the CDR3, the DNA is TGCGCCAGCAGACCCAACCTACAGATGAACACTGAAGCTTTCTTT. Its translation: CASRPNLQMNTEAFF.

This rearrangement joins TRBV27 to TRBJ1-6; D is uncertain. Germline V lookup: CDR1 MNHEY, CDR2 SMNVEV (reference sequence). This CDR3 comprises 15 residues. V was shortened by 3 bases and J by 6 bases, with 12 bases between the two germline ends. CDR3: CASSFIADPNSPLHF. The CDR3 bases are TGTGCCAGCAGTTTTATTGCGGATCCTAATTCACCCCTCCACTTT.

The chain employs TRBV19 and TRBJ2-1; D not certain. The CDR3 is 14 amino acids. Trimming pared 3 bases from V and 1 base from J, leaving 7 bases between. Germline V lookup: CDR1 LNHDA, CDR2 SQIVND (reference sequence). Written as DNA, the CDR3 is TGTGCCAGTAGTATGACCGGGTCCTACAATGAGCAGTTCTTC. Its protein product is CASSMTGSYNEQFF.

The CDR3 bases are TGTGCCAGCAGCTTGGCAGGGACAAGTTTCACCTTC. Translated: CASSLAGTSFTF. The rearrangement joins TRBV4-2 to TRBJ1-2; D might be TRBD1 (6 bases). Germline V lookup: CDR1 LGHNA, CDR2 YNFKEQ. V dropped 5 bases and J dropped 13 bases, with 17 bases sitting between them. The CDR3 covers 12 residues.

This chain links TRBV7-9 with TRBJ1-2, with D perhaps matching TRBD1 (5 bases). V was shortened by 4 bases and J by 8 bases, with 8 bases between the two germline ends. Per the germline V gene, CDR1 is SEHNR and CDR2 is FQNEAQ (reference sequence). This CDR3 has 11 amino acids. The CDR3 spells CASSYRDGYTF. The CDR3 coding sequence is TGTGCCAGCAGCTACCGGGACGGCTACACCTTC. Supplemented by reference TRBV7-9 and TRBJ1-2, the full variable domain reads DTGVSQNPRHKITKRGQNVTFRCDPISEHNRLYWYRQTLGQGPEFLTYFQNEAQLEKSRLLSDRFSAERPKGSFSTLEIQRTEQGDSAMYLCASSYRDGYTFGSGTRLTVV.

The chain couples TRBV2 to TRBJ1-1; 7 nucleotides agree with TRBD1. V lost 10 bases and J lost 3; bases outside the gene matches: 8. This CDR3 region has 13 residues. Germline V gene sequence: CDR1 SNHLY, CDR2 FYNNEI. CDR3 nucleotide sequence: TGTGCCACCAGAGACAGGGAATACACTGAAGCTTTCTTT. It specifies CATRDREYTEAFF.